Listed below are T cell receptor beta chains from one sample, sequenced in a study of T cell changes during pregnancy in multiple sclerosis. Produced via immunoSEQ multiplex PCR; TCRdb's table is partial and in-frame only. The sample carries 55,000 to 85,000 clones, around nine tenths recorded once. The sequenced sample was peripheral blood, obtained in the third trimester of pregnancy. The receptors derive from a female donor with multiple sclerosis, enrolled in a pregnancy study. CDR3s include the opening cysteine and the closing phenylalanine or tryptophan. D genes are given only for firm matches. For some rows the clone size is stated as once, few or many, or as a class when expanded; others skip it.

d_gene	v_gene	abundance	j_gene	CDR3aa	CDR3nt
NA	TRBV7-3	NA	TRBJ1-1	CASSPYINTEAFF	TGTGCCAGCAGCCCCTATATTAACACTGAAGCTTTCTTT
TRBD1	TRBV18	NA	TRBJ1-4	CASSPYPTGDEKLFF	TGTGCCAGCTCACCATACCCGACAGGGGATGAAAAACTGTTTTTT
TRBD2	TRBV5-1	NA	TRBJ2-7	CASSLGGSSYEQYF	TGCGCCAGCAGCTTGGGCGGGAGCTCCTACGAGCAGTACTTC
TRBD2	TRBV2	once	TRBJ2-1	CASRAGVSYNEQFF	TGTGCCAGCAGAGCGGGGGTCTCCTACAATGAGCAGTTCTTC
NA	TRBV7-2	once	TRBJ1-1	CASSLAGREDTEAFF	TGTGCCAGCAGCTTAGCCGGGAGGGAGGACACTGAAGCTTTCTTT
NA	TRBV30	NA	TRBJ1-4	CAWSVKGGNEKLFF	TGTGCCTGGAGTGTAAAGGGAGGCAATGAAAAACTGTTTTTT
NA	TRBV7-2	NA	TRBJ1-3	CASSLTQNSGNTIYF	TGTGCCAGCAGTCTTACCCAGAACTCTGGAAACACCATATATTTT
NA	TRBV29-1	once	TRBJ2-2	CSVARGGNTGELFF	TGCAGCGTTGCAAGGGGGGGGAACACCGGGGAGCTGTTTTTT
NA	TRBV30	once	TRBJ1-4	CAGKTGHSSEKLFF	TGTGCCGGGAAGACGGGACATTCAAGCGAAAAACTGTTTTTT
TRBD2	TRBV7-9	NA	TRBJ2-7	CASSPLGTSGRGWYEQYF	TGTGCCAGCAGCCCCCTCGGGACTAGCGGGAGAGGATGGTACGAGCAGTACTTC
NA	TRBV30	NA	TRBJ2-6	CAWSVRSGANVLTF	TGTGCCTGGAGTGTCCGGTCTGGGGCCAACGTCCTGACTTTC
NA	TRBV29-1	once	TRBJ1-1	CSVDTGRNTEAFF	TGCAGCGTTGACACAGGGAGGAACACTGAAGCTTTCTTT
TRBD2	TRBV6-1	NA	TRBJ2-5	CASSASGRWETQYF	TGTGCCAGCAGTGCTAGCGGGAGGTGGGAGACCCAGTACTTC
TRBD1	TRBV4-1	NA	TRBJ1-1	CASSVRQGEKAFF	TGCGCCAGCAGCGTACGACAGGGGGAAAAAGCTTTCTTT
NA	TRBV6-6	NA	TRBJ2-1	CASSYGSGSYNEQFF	TGTGCCAGCAGTTATGGTTCAGGGTCCTACAATGAGCAGTTCTTC
TRBD2	TRBV5-1	NA	TRBJ2-3	CASSLLAGGGDTQYF	TGCGCCAGCAGCTTGCTAGCGGGAGGTGGGGATACGCAGTATTTT
TRBD1	TRBV18	NA	TRBJ2-3	CASSPGQATDTQYF	TGTGCCAGCTCACCAGGACAGGCCACAGATACGCAGTATTTT
TRBD1	TRBV30	NA	TRBJ1-1	CAWSVLGGAQAFF	TGTGCCTGGAGTGTATTAGGGGGCGCCCAAGCTTTCTTT
NA	TRBV27	once	TRBJ2-7	CASSFTVPGFASYEQYF	TGTGCCAGCAGTTTTACAGTGCCCGGATTCGCCTCCTACGAGCAGTACTTC
NA	TRBV28	NA	TRBJ1-5	CASTSLRGPQHF	TGTGCCAGCACCTCTCTCCGGGGTCCACAACATTTT
NA	TRBV11-3	NA	TRBJ2-7	CASSRTRGSYEQYF	TGTGCCAGCAGCAGAACCAGGGGATCCTACGAGCAGTACTTC
TRBD2	TRBV10-3	NA	TRBJ2-3	CAITKGLGSTDTQYF	TGTGCCATCACAAAAGGACTAGGGAGCACAGATACGCAGTATTTT
NA	TRBV5-4	NA	TRBJ2-2	CASSSKQGRNTGELFF	TGTGCCAGCAGCTCGAAACAGGGTAGGAACACCGGGGAGCTGTTTTTT
TRBD1	TRBV28	NA	TRBJ2-7	CASSPGQERYEQYF	TGTGCCAGCAGTCCCGGACAGGAACGCTACGAGCAGTACTTC
TRBD1	TRBV11-2	NA	TRBJ2-1	CASSSDRVNYNEQFF	TGTGCCAGCAGCTCGGACAGGGTAAACTACAATGAGCAGTTCTTC
TRBD1	TRBV9	once	TRBJ1-4	CASSWDRSDGKLFF	TGTGCCAGCAGCTGGGACAGGTCGGATGGAAAACTGTTTTTT
NA	TRBV19	once	TRBJ2-1	CASSIGGGLSSYNEQFF	TGTGCCAGTAGTATAGGGGGAGGACTGAGCTCCTACAATGAGCAGTTCTTC
NA	TRBV20-1	NA	TRBJ2-3	CSARPLVTQYF	TGCAGTGCTAGACCTCTTGTTACGCAGTATTTT
TRBD1	TRBV9	NA	TRBJ1-1	CASSDETSWGQGAEAFF	TGTGCCAGCAGCGATGAGACCTCTTGGGGACAGGGGGCTGAAGCTTTCTTT
TRBD1	TRBV6-5	NA	TRBJ1-2	CASSRTTGDYGYTF	TGTGCCAGCAGTCGAACGACAGGGGATTATGGCTACACCTTC
TRBD1	TRBV19	NA	TRBJ2-6	CASSFGQDNSGANVLTF	TGTGCCAGTAGTTTCGGACAGGACAACTCTGGGGCCAACGTCCTGACTTTC
TRBD1	TRBV7-9	NA	TRBJ1-2	CASSQAEGARGYTF	TGTGCCAGCAGCCAAGCGGAGGGGGCTCGGGGCTACACCTTC
TRBD1	TRBV19	NA	TRBJ1-3	CASSRTGVGINTIYF	TGTGCCAGTAGCCGGACAGGGGTCGGAATAAACACCATATATTTT
NA	TRBV18	NA	TRBJ1-2	CASSPGRAMDGYTF	TGTGCCAGCTCACCCGGCAGGGCCATGGATGGCTACACCTTC
NA	TRBV4-2	NA	TRBJ1-2	CASSQALLANYGYTF	TGTGCCAGCAGCCAAGCGCTGCTAGCTAACTATGGCTACACCTTC
NA	TRBV27	NA	TRBJ2-1	CASSERFRRGNEQFF	TGTGCCAGCAGTGAACGTTTCCGTAGAGGGAATGAGCAGTTCTTC
TRBD2	TRBV28	once	TRBJ2-1	CASSFTDGRVLGQFF	TGTGCCAGCAGTTTCACGGATGGGAGGGTTCTGGGGCAGTTCTTC
TRBD1	TRBV6-4	NA	TRBJ1-5	CASSAQGTGQEPQHF	TGTGCCAGCAGTGCCCAGGGGACAGGCCAGGAGCCCCAGCATTTT
TRBD2	TRBV5-4	few	TRBJ2-7	CASSLYQRETGEQYF	TGTGCCAGCAGCTTGTACCAGCGGGAGACGGGCGAGCAGTACTTC
NA	TRBV28	NA	TRBJ1-1	CASSPRDRYTEAFF	TGTGCCAGCAGTCCCCGAGACAGATACACTGAAGCTTTCTTT
NA	TRBV7-8	NA	TRBJ2-2	CASSSSPGELFF	TGTGCCAGCAGTTCTAGCCCCGGGGAGCTGTTTTTT
NA	TRBV11-1	NA	TRBJ1-1	CASSPGEPTEAFF	TGTGCCAGCAGCCCTGGGGAGCCCACTGAAGCTTTCTTT
TRBD1	TRBV9	NA	TRBJ1-2	CASSVEDRGPYGYTF	TGTGCCAGCAGCGTAGAGGACAGGGGGCCTTATGGCTACACCTTC
TRBD2	TRBV5-6	NA	TRBJ2-7	CASSPGLAGAFDEQYF	TGTGCCAGCAGCCCGGGACTAGCGGGAGCTTTCGACGAGCAGTACTTC
NA	TRBV12-5	NA	TRBJ2-1	CASGFSLERKSYNEQFF	TGTGCTAGTGGTTTTTCGCTAGAGCGGAAGAGCTACAATGAGCAGTTCTTC
TRBD1	TRBV7-9	NA	TRBJ1-2	CASSTRTGPYGYTF	TGTGCCAGCAGCACACGGACAGGACCTTACGGCTACACCTTC
TRBD1	TRBV6-1	NA	TRBJ2-7	CASSEALSGGRSEQYF	TGTGCCAGCAGTGAAGCGCTCTCAGGGGGTCGGAGCGAGCAGTACTTC
TRBD1	TRBV4-1	NA	TRBJ1-2	CASSPQGAGYGYTF	TGCGCCAGCAGCCCCCAGGGGGCGGGGTATGGCTACACCTTC
NA	TRBV2	NA	TRBJ2-7	CASSDNRFDEQYF	TGTGCCAGCAGTGATAACAGGTTCGACGAGCAGTACTTC
NA	TRBV9	NA	TRBJ2-7	CASSVDPNTYEQYF	TGTGCCAGCAGCGTAGATCCCAACACCTACGAGCAGTACTTC
TRBD2	TRBV5-4	NA	TRBJ2-1	CASSSRSSSGPYNEQFF	TGTGCCAGCAGCTCCCGCTCCTCTAGCGGGCCGTACAATGAGCAGTTCTTC
NA	TRBV5-4	NA	TRBJ2-7	CASSVDGKSGYEQYF	TGTGCCAGCAGCGTGGACGGGAAATCGGGGTACGAGCAGTACTTC
TRBD1	TRBV4-3	NA	TRBJ1-1	CASSQETGERGEAFF	TGCGCCAGCAGCCAAGAGACAGGGGAGAGGGGTGAAGCTTTCTTT
TRBD2	TRBV28	NA	TRBJ2-3	CASSLLVLAGNTDTQYF	TGTGCCAGCAGTTTATTGGTCCTAGCGGGAAACACAGATACGCAGTATTTT